The subject of this entry is one T cell receptor (beta chain). All donors were Caucasian adults living in Nashville, Tennessee. The authors divided CD4+ cells into CD45RA+ naive and CD45RA-negative memory subsets. Deep was the level at which the assay was run. Sequencing was performed with immunoSEQ multiplex PCR; in TCRdb, only in-frame clones are kept and a portion is missing. Of around 2.1 million clones in the sample, under 97% were seen once. The sample originates from a study of shared clonotypes between healthy human individuals. As for the study in general: Researchers assigned three CD4 naive, three CD4 memory, two CD8 naive and one CD8 memory plate to each donor.

Germline V gene sequence: CDR1 SEHNR, CDR2 FQNEAQ (reference sequence). The CDR3 is made up of 15 amino acids. The V end lost 5 bases, the J end lost 1 base, and 13 bases lay between the germline ends. This TCR was recovered from a man between 18 and 35 years old in good health. Sequencing was carried out using naive CD4+ T cells sorted from blood. Subset in this sample: CD45RA+ positively selected. The chain recombines TRBV7-9 with TRBJ2-3; D possibly corresponds to TRBD1 (5 bases). The CDR3 bases are TGTGCCAGCAGCCGACAGCGCGGTGGCACAGATACGCAGTATTTT. It encodes CASSRQRGGTDTQYF.